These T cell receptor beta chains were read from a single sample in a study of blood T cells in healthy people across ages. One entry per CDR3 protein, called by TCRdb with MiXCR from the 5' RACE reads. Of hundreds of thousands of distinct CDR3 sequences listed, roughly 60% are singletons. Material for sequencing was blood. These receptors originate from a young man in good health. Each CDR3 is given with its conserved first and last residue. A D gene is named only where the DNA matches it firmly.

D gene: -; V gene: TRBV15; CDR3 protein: CATRIRDNEQFF
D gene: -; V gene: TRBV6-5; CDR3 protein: CASSYNRDTEAFF
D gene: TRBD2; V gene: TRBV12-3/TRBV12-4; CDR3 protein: CASSLILAGHSYNEQYF
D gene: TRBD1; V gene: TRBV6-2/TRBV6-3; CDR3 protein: CASSYLTGEGNQPQHF
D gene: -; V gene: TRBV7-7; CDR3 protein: CASSFSPTAETQYF
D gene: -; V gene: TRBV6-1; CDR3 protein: CASSDGTISTEAFF
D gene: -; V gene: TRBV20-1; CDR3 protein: CSVNREYEQYF
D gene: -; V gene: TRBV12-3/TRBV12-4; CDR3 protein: CASSLGGTGTDTQYF
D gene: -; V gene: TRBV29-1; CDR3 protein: CSVAPSGISKQYF
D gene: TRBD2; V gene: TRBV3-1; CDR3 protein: CASSQDLGLAGLQYF
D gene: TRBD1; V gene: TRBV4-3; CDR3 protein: CASSQAMGQGYGYTF
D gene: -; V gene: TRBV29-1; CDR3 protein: CSSRSTGETQYF
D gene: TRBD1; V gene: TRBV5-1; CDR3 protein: CASSWGQGDQPQHF
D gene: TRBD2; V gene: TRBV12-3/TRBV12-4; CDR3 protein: CASSPGGEGRTQYF
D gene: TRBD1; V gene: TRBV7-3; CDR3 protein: CASTSTGGLYEQYF
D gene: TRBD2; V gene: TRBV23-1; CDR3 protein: CASAWGAGLADYEQYF
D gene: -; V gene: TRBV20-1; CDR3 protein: CSAPQGFNYGYTF
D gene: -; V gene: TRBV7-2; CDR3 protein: CASSLPVNYGYTF
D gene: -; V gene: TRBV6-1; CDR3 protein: CATSPDGYYEQYF
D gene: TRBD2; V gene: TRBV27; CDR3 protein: CASSLSWASGREQYF
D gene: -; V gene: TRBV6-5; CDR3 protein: CASSYVDPNTGELFF
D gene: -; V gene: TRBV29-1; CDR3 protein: CSVEGRASVDTQYF
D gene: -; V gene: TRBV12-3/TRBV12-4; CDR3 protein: CASRSGTTHEQYF
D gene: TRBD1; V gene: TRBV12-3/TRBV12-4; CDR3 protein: CTSSTPGQETQYF
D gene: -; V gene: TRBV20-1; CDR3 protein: CSARVSVPLYEQYF
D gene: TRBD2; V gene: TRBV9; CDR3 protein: CASSVGLAGGPSYEQYF
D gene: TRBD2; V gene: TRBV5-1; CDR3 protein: CASSGSSGLAGKETQYF
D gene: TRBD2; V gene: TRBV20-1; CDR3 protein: CSADPGSGGDYYEQYF
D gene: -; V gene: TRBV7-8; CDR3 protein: CASSLGASPLQETQYF
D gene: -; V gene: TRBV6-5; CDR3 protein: CASSQGQRNDYTF
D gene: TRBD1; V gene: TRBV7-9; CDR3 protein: CATSTGGLEQYF
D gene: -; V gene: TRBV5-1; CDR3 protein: CASSLEGYPGASDTQYF
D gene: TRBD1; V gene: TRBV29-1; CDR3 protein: CSVGTGVSYEQYF
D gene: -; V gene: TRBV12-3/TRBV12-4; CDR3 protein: CASSLVAGRREKLFF
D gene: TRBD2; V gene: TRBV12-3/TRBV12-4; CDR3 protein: CASSQTSGGVEAQYF
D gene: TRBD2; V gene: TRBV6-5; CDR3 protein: CASSSDPGLAEETQYF
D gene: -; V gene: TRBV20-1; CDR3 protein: CSASGARGEPQHF
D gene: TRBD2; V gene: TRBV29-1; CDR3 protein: CSVAGAGEEQYF
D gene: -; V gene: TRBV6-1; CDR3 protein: CASSPQEGRAGSYNEQFF
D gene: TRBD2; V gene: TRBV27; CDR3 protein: CASSLERGPPQETQYF
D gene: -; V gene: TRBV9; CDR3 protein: CASSPRSSYNEQFF
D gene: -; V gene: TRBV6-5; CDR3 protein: CASSYRSSEKLFF
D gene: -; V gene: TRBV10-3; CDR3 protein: CASGTQAYGYTF
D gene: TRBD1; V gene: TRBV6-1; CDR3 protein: CASRRDREPLNEQFF
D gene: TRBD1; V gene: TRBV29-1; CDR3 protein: CSVAATDRVTNGYTF
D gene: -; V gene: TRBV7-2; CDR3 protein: CASSTRDPYNEQYF
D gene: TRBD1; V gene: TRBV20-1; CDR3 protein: CSVSDRGGWAQYF